These T cell receptor beta chains were read from a single sample in a study of Ad26.COV2.S vaccination and SARS-CoV-2 variants. Assay: immunoSEQ multiplex PCR; the TCRdb copy retains only in-frame clones and omits some. The profile covers a few hundred thousand clones, with 70% to 90% appearing a single time and around 3.6% taken by the ten largest. The specimen comprised peripheral blood, sampled in a trial of Ad26.COV2.S vaccine versus placebo. The source of these receptors is a person between 18 and 65 years old who received the Ad26.COV2.S COVID-19 vaccine or a placebo. The CDR3 runs from the conserved cysteine through the conserved F or W. D genes are given only for firm matches. A row's size may be missing; if present it is once, few, many or a size class.

TRBJ2-5 | TRBD2 | TRBV9 | once | TGTGCCAGCAGCGTCCGGACTAGCGGGGGCGAAGAGACCCAGTACTTC | CASSVRTSGGEETQYF
TRBJ2-7 | NA | TRBV3-1/TRBV3-2 | NA | TGTGCCAGCGCCTTTCTCTGGGTGAGCTCCTACGAGCAGTACTTC | CASAFLWVSSYEQYF
TRBJ2-1 | NA | TRBV29-1 | NA | TGCAGCGTTGAGTTCCCCGGGACGTCGACCTACAATGAGCAGTTCTTC | CSVEFPGTSTYNEQFF
TRBJ2-7 | TRBD2 | TRBV6-2/TRBV6-3 | NA | TGTGCCAGCAGTTACTCACCAGCGGGGGACCCCTACGAGCAGTACTTC | CASSYSPAGDPYEQYF
TRBJ1-2 | NA | TRBV3-1/TRBV3-2 | NA | TGTGCCAGCAGCCAAAGCCTTGGCTACACCTTC | CASSQSLGYTF
TRBJ2-3 | TRBD2 | TRBV5-1 | NA | TGCGCCAGCAGCTTGGCCAAGAAAGCGGGGTCAGCAGATACGCAGTATTTT | CASSLAKKAGSADTQYF
TRBJ1-2 | NA | TRBV30 | NA | TGTGCCTGGAGTGTCAAGGGGGGCTCATACTATGGCTACACCTTC | CAWSVKGGSYYGYTF
TRBJ1-2 | NA | TRBV4-1 | NA | TGCGCCAGCAGCCAAAGGACTGGGGGCGATTTCTATGGCTACACCTTC | CASSQRTGGDFYGYTF
TRBJ2-3 | NA | TRBV25-1 | NA | TGTGCCAGCAGTGTATATGGCGGAGATACGCAGTATTTT | CASSVYGGDTQYF
TRBJ1-5 | NA | TRBV7-2 | NA | TGTGCCAGCAGACCCGGTGGGCATCAGCCCCAGCATTTT | CASRPGGHQPQHF
TRBJ2-5 | TRBD1 | TRBV6-2/TRBV6-3 | NA | TGTGCCAGCAGTTACTCTCCCGGACAGGGGCAAGAGACCCAGTACTTC | CASSYSPGQGQETQYF
TRBJ2-3 | NA | TRBV19 | NA | TGTGCCAGGCAGGTAACGGCTAGAACAGATTTT | CARQVTARTDF
TRBJ2-2 | NA | TRBV9 | NA | TGTGCCAGCAGCGTAGAGGGGATCGGGGAAATGAACACCGGGGAGCTGTTTTTT | CASSVEGIGEMNTGELFF
TRBJ2-5 | TRBD1 | TRBV30 | NA | TGTGCCTGGAGTTTGGGGTGGGGGACAGGGAGGCAAGAGACCCAGTACTTC | CAWSLGWGTGRQETQYF
TRBJ2-3 | NA | TRBV30 | NA | TGTGCCTGGAGTGTACAGGGGCGGGGGAGCTCTTTCACAGATACGCAGTATTTT | CAWSVQGRGSSFTDTQYF
TRBJ2-5 | TRBD1 | TRBV5-6 | NA | TGTGCCAGCAGCCCGCGGGACAGGGGGCGAAAGACCCAGTACTTC | CASSPRDRGRKTQYF
TRBJ1-4 | NA | TRBV2 | once | TGTGCCAGCACCCGGGCGATGATTAATGAAAAACTGTTTTTT | CASTRAMINEKLFF
TRBJ2-7 | TRBD1 | TRBV6-1 | few | TGTGCCAGCAGTGAAATGGACAGGGCTTCTTACGAGCAGTACTTC | CASSEMDRASYEQYF
TRBJ2-6 | NA | TRBV11-2 | NA | TGTGCCAGCAGCATACACAGCTCTGGGGCCAACGTCCTGACTTTC | CASSIHSSGANVLTF
TRBJ1-6 | NA | TRBV7-2 | NA | TGTGCCAGCAGCTTATCAGGGGTTGTAGGCTATAATTCACCCCTCCACTTT | CASSLSGVVGYNSPLHF
TRBJ1-4 | NA | TRBV28 | NA | TGTGCCAGCAGCGTACCAGGGAGGGATGAAAAACTGTTTTTT | CASSVPGRDEKLFF
TRBJ2-7 | NA | TRBV19 | NA | TGTGCCAGTAGTAAGTCAGACAGATCCTACGAGCAGTACTTC | CASSKSDRSYEQYF
TRBJ2-1 | TRBD1 | TRBV19 | NA | TGTGCCAGTAGTATAGGAAACAGGGGGTCCTACAATGAGCAGTTCTTC | CASSIGNRGSYNEQFF
TRBJ2-3 | NA | TRBV6-2/TRBV6-3 | NA | TGTGCCAGCAGTCCCCCGGGAGCCCATACGCAGTATTTT | CASSPPGAHTQYF
TRBJ2-1 | NA | TRBV7-8 | once | TGTGCCAGCAGCCCCGGGGGTGGGCCCGCCGGGGATGAGCAGTTCTTC | CASSPGGGPAGDEQFF
TRBJ1-1 | NA | TRBV4-3 | NA | TGCGCCAGCAGCCAGACTCACGTGGACACTGAAGCTTTCTTT | CASSQTHVDTEAFF
TRBJ2-7 | NA | TRBV3-1/TRBV3-2 | once | TGTGCCAGCAGCCCTTACTCCTACGAGCAGTACTTC | CASSPYSYEQYF
TRBJ1-5 | NA | TRBV19 | NA | TGTGCCAGTAGTATGGGGCTTCTAAGCAATCAGCCCCAGCATTTT | CASSMGLLSNQPQHF
TRBJ1-2 | NA | TRBV19 | NA | TGTGCCAGTAGTATTCCTCAGGGAAAGGATGGCTACACCTTC | CASSIPQGKDGYTF
TRBJ2-1 | NA | TRBV6-2/TRBV6-3 | NA | TGTGCCAGCAGTTACTGGCAGGCCTCCTACAATGAGCAGTTCTTC | CASSYWQASYNEQFF
TRBJ2-1 | TRBD2 | TRBV6-1 | NA | TGTGCCAGCAGTGAGCCTAGCGGGAGGCTTAGTGAGCAGTTCTTC | CASSEPSGRLSEQFF
TRBJ2-1 | TRBD2 | TRBV6-2/TRBV6-3 | once | TGTGCCAGCAGTCCCATTTCGACTAGCGGGGCCGGGAATGAGCAGTTCTTC | CASSPISTSGAGNEQFF
TRBJ1-2 | NA | TRBV4-3 | NA | TGCGCCAGCAGCCAAGATTTGGGTTCGGGGGCAGGCTACACCTTC | CASSQDLGSGAGYTF
TRBJ2-7 | NA | TRBV13 | NA | TGTGCCAGCAGCCCCTCCTTCGGGGCGACCTACGAGCAGTACTTC | CASSPSFGATYEQYF
TRBJ1-4 | NA | TRBV6-5 | NA | TGTGCCAGCAGTTACTTGTCCCGTTCAGAAAAACTGTTTTTT | CASSYLSRSEKLFF
TRBJ2-3 | TRBD1 | TRBV7-3 | few | TGTGCCAGCAGCTTGACAGGGACCCTCACAGATACGCAGTATTTT | CASSLTGTLTDTQYF